Listed here are 18 T cell receptor beta chains from one sample, sequenced in a study of blood T cell repertoires in COVID-19. Generated by immunoSEQ multiplex PCR, the TCRdb table keeps only in-frame clones and is missing some. The repertoire consists of about 220,000 clones, with approximately 81% occurring once and the leading ten covering around 3.5%. The sample was peripheral blood. The receptors here all came from an elderly woman with acute or convalescent COVID-19.

Here the CDR3 DNA reads TGTGCCAGCAGCTTAGATCCAGGGTCCCGAGATGAAAAACTGTTTTTT. This encodes CASSLDPGSRDEKLFF. The chain has TRBV7-2 and TRBJ1-4, with D tentatively TRBD1 (5 bases). The CDR3 has 16 amino acids. Germline CDR1 and CDR2: SGHTA and FQGNSA. V was cut by 1 base and J by 6 bases, with 15 bases left in between.

The V call is TRBV27, the J call TRBJ2-3, with 11 bases matching TRBD1. The CDR3 is made up of 16 amino acids. The J segment lost 4 bases and the V segment lost 8 bases, leaving 11 bases of the junction unmatched. Germline CDR1 MNHEY, CDR2 SMNVEV (reference sequence). CDR3 in amino acids: CASRWSGTGGPDTQYF. Written as DNA, the CDR3 is TGTGCCAGCCGCTGGTCCGGGACAGGGGGTCCAGATACGCAGTATTTT.

The chain recombines TRBV7-9 with TRBJ2-1; weak D call: TRBD2 (6 bases). Germline V lookup: CDR1 SEHNR, CDR2 FQNEAQ (reference sequence). V gave up 5 bases and J gave up 0 bases, with 14 bases separating them. CDR3 size: 16 residues. The CDR3 region has the DNA TGTGCCAGCAGCCCCCCCGTGGGGGGCTCCTACAATGAGCAGTTCTTC. It translates to CASSPPVGGSYNEQFF.

The chain recombines TRBV7-2 with TRBJ1-6; 7 nucleotides agree with TRBD1. The ends lost 8 bases at V and 7 bases at J; junction bases unmatched: 11. This CDR3 comprises 15 residues. Germline CDR1 SGHTA, CDR2 FQGNSA. CDR3 coding DNA: TGTGCCAGCTCTACCACCCGGGACAGAAATTCACCCCTCCACTTT. This gives the protein CASSTTRDRNSPLHF.

This clone was picked up one time. A read error may account for a junction end that differs from germline. This chain links TRBV12-3 or TRBV12-4 with TRBJ1-6, with D hard to call. CDR3 length: 12 residues. Here the CDR3 reads CASSFSNSLLHF. Written as DNA, the CDR3 is TGTGCCAGCAGTTTTTCCAATTCACTCCTCCACTTT.

CDR3 region: CASSLGGLETQYF. DNA for the CDR3: TGCGCCAGCAGCTTGGGAGGACTAGAAACGCAGTATTTT. V and J are TRBV5-1 and TRBJ2-3, with 7 bases that match TRBD2. The trim removed 0 bases at V and 9 bases at J, leaving 4 bases unmatched. Germline values: CDR1 SGHRS, CDR2 YFSETQ. CDR3 length equals 13 residues.

The chain carries TRBV18 and TRBJ1-5; D unclear. V lost 2 bases and J lost 4, with 9 bases in between. Germline V gene lookup returns CDR1 KGHSH and CDR2 LQKENI. This CDR3 comprises 14 residues. The DNA of the CDR3 is TGTGCCAGCTCACCAGAGAGAGATAATCAGCCCCAGCATTTT. Residues: CASSPERDNQPQHF.

The chain combines TRBV6-5 with TRBJ1-1; the D is unclear. CDR1 is MNHEY, CDR2 SVGAGI, per germline. Trimming removed 6 bases from V and 1 base from J, with 12 bases in between. CDR3 length equals 14 residues. For the CDR3, the DNA is TGTGCCAGCAGACTAACCACGGGGAACACTGAAGCTTTCTTT. It specifies CASRLTTGNTEAFF.

The CDR3 region is CSVRGRSTDTQYF. DNA of the CDR3: TGCAGCGTTCGGGGGAGAAGCACAGATACGCAGTATTTT. The chain recombines TRBV29-1 with TRBJ2-3, with D maybe TRBD2 (6 bases). Trimming left V 5 bases short and J 0 bases short, with 9 bases between. Per the germline V gene, CDR1 is SQVTM and CDR2 is ANQGSEA. This CDR3 is built from 13 residues.

The rearrangement uses TRBV3-1 (or the pseudogene TRBV3-2) and TRBJ1-1; tentative D call: TRBD1 (5 bases). CDR3 size: 14 residues. Trimming cost V 2 bases and J 4 bases, with 11 bases left between them. Germline V CDR1 and CDR2: LGHDT, YNNKEL (reference sequence). CDR3 sequence (DNA): TGTGCCAGCAGCCAACAGGGTGGCGCCACTGAAGCTTTCTTT. Protein sequence: CASSQQGGATEAFF.

This chain uses TRBV9 with TRBJ2-3; D is possibly TRBD1 (5 bases). Germline V gene data show CDR1 as SGDLS and CDR2 as YYNGEE. The V and J ends lost 0 bases and 3 bases respectively, with 8 bases between them. This CDR3 comprises 14 residues. CDR3 sequence reads: CASSVGTLTDTQYF. CDR3 DNA: TGTGCCAGCAGCGTAGGGACACTAACAGATACGCAGTATTTT.

This clone appeared a single time. The chain uses TRBV3-1 (or the pseudogene TRBV3-2) and TRBJ1-6, with unresolved D. This CDR3 has 15 residues. Germline V gives CDR1 LGHDT, CDR2 YNNKEL (reference sequence). Trimming removed 0 bases from V and 3 bases from J, with 6 bases in between. The CDR3 here is CASSQDISYNSPLHF. The DNA of the CDR3 is TGTGCCAGCAGCCAAGATATCAGCTATAATTCACCCCTCCACTTT.

The rearrangement uses TRBV11-2 and TRBJ2-3; maybe TRBD2 (6 bases). Germline CDR1 reads SGHAT; CDR2 reads FQNNGV. This CDR3 is 16 amino acids long. The V end lost 1 base, the J end lost 9 bases, and 20 bases lay between the germline ends. For the CDR3, the DNA is TGTGCCAGCAGCTTAGTTAAGGCCGGGGGTGCCGGCACGCAGTATTTT. It yields the protein CASSLVKAGGAGTQYF.

This clone was seen a few times. The rearrangement links TRBV18 to TRBJ2-7, with D uncertain. The V gene's germline CDR1 is KGHSH and CDR2 LQKENI. This CDR3 spans 11 amino acids. The V gene lost 6 bases and the J gene lost 2 bases, with 5 bases spanning the gap. The CDR3 DNA reads TGTGCCAGCTCTGCGACCTACGAGCAGTACTTC. It is translated as CASSATYEQYF.

Here the CDR3 DNA reads TGTGCCAGCAGTTACTCATTCCCAGGGGCCCAGCCCCAGCATTTT. This encodes CASSYSFPGAQPQHF. This chain links TRBV6-2 or TRBV6-3 with TRBJ1-5; D is possibly TRBD1 (6 bases). The germline CDR1 and CDR2 sequences are MNHEY and SVGEGT. Trimming took 0 bases from V and 7 from J, leaving 13 bases between them. The CDR3 is made up of 15 amino acids.

The chain carries TRBV5-6 and TRBJ2-5; D gene ambiguous. Germline values: CDR1 SGHDT, CDR2 YYEEEE. The V end was cut by 1 base, the J end by 2 bases, with 9 bases between. This CDR3 has 14 residues. The CDR3 DNA is TGTGCCAGCAGCTTGTTGGCTGTACAAGAGACCCAGTACTTC. This gives the protein CASSLLAVQETQYF.

J is TRBJ1-1 and V is TRBV28; TRBD1 agrees at 8 bases. CDR1 MDHEN and CDR2 SYDVKM come from the germline V gene. There are 14 residues in the CDR3. The ends lost 2 bases at V and 4 bases at J; junction bases unmatched: 3. The CDR3, as DNA: TGTGCCAGCAGTTTAGACAGGGGAACCACTGAAGCTTTCTTT. This encodes CASSLDRGTTEAFF.

The chain employs TRBV9 and TRBJ1-1, with no clear D. The CDR3 has 13 residues. The germline V gene encodes CDR1 SGDLS and CDR2 YYNGEE. V was shortened by 0 bases and J by 5 bases, with 8 bases between the two germline ends. The CDR3 region is CASSVALETEAFF. In nucleotides, the CDR3 is TGTGCCAGCAGCGTAGCTCTTGAGACTGAAGCTTTCTTT.